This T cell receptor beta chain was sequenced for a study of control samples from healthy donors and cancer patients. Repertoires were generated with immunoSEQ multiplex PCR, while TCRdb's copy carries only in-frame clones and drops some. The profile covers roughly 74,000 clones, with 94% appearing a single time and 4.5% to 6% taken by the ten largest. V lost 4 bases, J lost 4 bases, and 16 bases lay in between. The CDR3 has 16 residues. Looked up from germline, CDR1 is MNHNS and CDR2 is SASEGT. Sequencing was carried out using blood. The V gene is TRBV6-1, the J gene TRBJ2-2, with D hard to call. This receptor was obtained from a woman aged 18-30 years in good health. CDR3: CASSVSPGVGTGELFF. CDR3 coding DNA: TGTGCCAGCAGTGTATCTCCCGGAGTGGGCACCGGGGAGCTGTTTTTT.